Each of the 26 T cell receptor beta chains below was sequenced from the same sample in a study of blood T cells in healthy people across ages. A second PCR of 7 to 11 cycles used a sample-barcoded 5' primer and a J-beta primer mix. Each CDR3 protein is one row after TCRdb ran MiXCR on the 5' RACE reads. Here the sample spans over 1,500,000 distinct CDR3 sequences, roughly 43% being singletons. Specimen: blood. The origin of the receptors is a human donor in good health.

The V call is TRBV29-1, the J call TRBJ1-1; 7 nucleotides align to TRBD1. The V gene's germline CDR1 is SQVTM and CDR2 ANQGSEA. This CDR3 region has 14 residues. J lost 4 bases, V lost 4 bases, and 9 bases had no gene match. Here the CDR3 DNA reads TGCAGCGTTGCCCGAGGGGGCGCGGGCACTGAAGCTTTCTTT. Encoded protein: CSVARGGAGTEAFF.

Note on this clonotype: Here the CDR3 omits its conserved ending phenylalanine or tryptophan, so a read error is the likely source. The limits of the CDR3 on the DNA are not certain, so only TCRdb's listed CDR3 is given. CDR3 sequence reads: CASSPRDRSIHGYTFGS. The rearrangement uses TRBV12-3 or TRBV12-4 and TRBJ2-1; TRBD1 reflects the table's D call only, with no check against the DNA. The CDR3 spans 17 amino acids, including both terminal residues.

This clonotype has just a few counts. The germline gene is not matched at one end of the junction; a read error may be the cause. V gene TRBV6-2 or TRBV6-3 combines with J gene TRBJ2-5; no firm D call. Germline CDR1 and CDR2: MNHEY and SVGEGT. This CDR3 has 13 residues. The CDR3 DNA sequence: TGTGCCAGCAGGAGACTCTCACAAGGGACCCAGTACTTC. Amino acid sequence: CASRRLSQGTQYF.

This chain connects TRBV14 to TRBJ2-1; the match to TRBD2 covers 7 bases. J gave up 7 bases and V 0 bases, and 15 bases lay outside the gene matches. CDR3 size: 18 residues. Per the germline V gene, CDR1 is SGHDN and CDR2 is FVKESK. The CDR3 region is CASSQERRGRGRRNEQFF. As DNA, the CDR3 is TGTGCCAGCAGCCAAGAGCGGAGAGGGAGGGGACGACGGAATGAGCAGTTCTTC. Complete variable domain (other parts from reference TRBV14 and TRBJ2-1): EAGVTQFPSHSVIEKGQTVTLRCDPISGHDNLYWYRRVMGKEIKFLLHFVKESKQDESGMPNNRFLAERTGGTYSTLKVQPAELEDSGVYFCASSQERRGRGRRNEQFFGPGTRLTVL.

The V and J genes are TRBV6-2 or TRBV6-3 and TRBJ1-2, with 7 bases matching TRBD1. Germline CDR1 MNHEY, CDR2 SVGEGT. The CDR3 has 13 residues. V was pared by 7 bases and J by 4 bases, with 6 bases of the junction left unmatched. CDR3 sequence: CASIDRDAYGYTF. CDR3 bases: TGTGCCAGCATTGACAGGGACGCCTATGGCTACACCTTC.

The CDR3 here is CASSSTTSGGAKLSYNEQFF. The CDR3 nucleotides read TGTGCCAGCAGCTCGACGACTAGCGGGGGGGCCAAACTCTCCTACAATGAGCAGTTCTTC. The chain employs TRBV7-2 and TRBJ2-1, with 14 bases fitting TRBD2. The CDR3 has 20 residues. CDR1 is SGHTA and CDR2 is FQGNSA in the germline V gene. Germline trimming cut 4 bases from V and 0 bases from J; bases unmatched to any gene: 11.

This chain uses TRBV4-3 with TRBJ2-3; TRBD2 matches at 8 bases. The CDR3 extends over 17 amino acids. Per germline, CDR1 LGHNA and CDR2 YSLEER. The trim removed 0 bases at V and 5 bases at J, leaving 10 bases unmatched. The CDR3 sequence is CASSQDSAGGAGDTQYF. Here the CDR3 DNA reads TGCGCCAGCAGCCAAGATTCGGCCGGGGGGGCGGGAGATACGCAGTATTTT.

This clonotype was counted once. The conserved phenylalanine or tryptophan is not found at the CDR3 terminus, so this likely reflects a read error. This chain uses TRBV13 with TRBJ2-3; a weak D match, TRBD2 (6 bases). V lost 0 bases to trimming and J lost 2 bases, with 9 bases between them. The germline gives CDR1 PRHDT, CDR2 FYEKMQ (reference sequence). This CDR3 has 15 residues. The CDR3 sequence is CASSLGEGSTDTQYV. In DNA, the CDR3 is TGTGCCAGCAGCTTAGGGGAGGGTTCCACAGATACGCAGTATGTT.

V usage is TRBV20-1 and J usage is TRBJ2-5, with D hard to call. Trimming stripped 4 bases from V and 4 bases from J, with 16 bases between. From germline, CDR1 is DFQATT and CDR2 SNEGSKA (reference sequence). The CDR3 runs 14 residues. CDR3 nucleotides: TGCAGTGCTACGCACCCGTGGGCAGGAGAGACCCAGTACTTC. It translates to CSATHPWAGETQYF.

This chain connects TRBV7-9 to TRBJ2-1, with no clear D. The CDR3 runs to 16 residues. Trimming left V 3 bases short and J 8 bases short, with 20 bases between. Germline V CDR1 and CDR2: SEHNR, FQNEAQ (reference sequence). CDR3 region: CASSFMGSGPTDEQFF. As DNA, the CDR3 is TGTGCCAGCAGCTTTATGGGGTCTGGGCCGACCGATGAGCAGTTCTTC.

The V call is TRBV7-9, the J call TRBJ2-5; 12 bases align to TRBD2. From germline, CDR1 is SEHNR and CDR2 FQNEAQ (reference sequence). The length of the CDR3 is 18 residues. V shed 5 bases, J shed 4 bases, and the junction held 14 bases outside the gene matches. The CDR3 region is CASSTTSGGHPGLETQYF. DNA for the CDR3: TGTGCCAGCAGCACGACTAGCGGGGGCCACCCAGGTCTAGAGACCCAGTACTTC. Combining the CDR3 with reference TRBV7-9 and TRBJ2-5 gives the whole variable domain DTGVSQNPRHKITKRGQNVTFRCDPISEHNRLYWYRQTLGQGPEFLTYFQNEAQLEKSRLLSDRFSAERPKGSFSTLEIQRTEQGDSAMYLCASSTTSGGHPGLETQYFGPGTRLLVL.

The genes are TRBV7-6 and TRBJ1-4, with D possibly TRBD1 on 6 matching bases. CDR1 and CDR2 from the germline V gene are SGHVS and FNYEAQ. This CDR3 region has 14 residues. V was pared by 5 bases and J by 2 bases, with 9 bases between. This chain's CDR3 is CASSRTETNEKLFF. The CDR3 DNA reads TGTGCCAGCAGCCGGACAGAGACTAATGAAAAACTGTTTTTT.

This chain connects TRBV4-3 to TRBJ2-1, with D perhaps assigned TRBD1 or TRBD2 (5 bases each). Between the trimmed V and J ends, which lost 9 bases and 3 bases, there was a span of 24 bases. The CDR3 runs 17 residues. Germline values: CDR1 LGHNA, CDR2 YSLEER. The CDR3 nucleotides are TGCGCCAGAGACCATGGGACCGCCTCCTCCCTCTACAATGAGCAGTTCTTC. This sequence encodes CARDHGTASSLYNEQFF.

The CDR3 nucleotides read TGCGCCAGCAGCCCCTACTTAGCGACGAGTCCTACGCAGTATTTT. Translation gives CASSPYLATSPTQYF. The chain recombines TRBV4-1 with TRBJ2-3, with a weak D call TRBD2 (5 bases). V was shortened by 4 bases and J by 8 bases, with 19 bases between the two germline ends. Per the germline V gene, CDR1 is MGHRA and CDR2 is YSYEKL. The CDR3 runs 15 residues.

This clonotype was detected ten times or more. The chain joins TRBV7-2 to TRBJ2-5; unclear D gene. V was trimmed by 3 bases and J by 11 bases, leaving 19 bases between them. The CDR3 is 14 amino acids. In germline, CDR1 is SGHTA, CDR2 FQGNSA. CDR3 DNA: TGTGCCAGCAGCTTCCCTGGTAGGGCTTCCTGGCAGTACTTC. Translating gives CASSFPGRASWQYF.

V is TRBV21-1 and J is TRBJ1-4; the D segment call TRBD1 is taken from the table without a DNA check. TRBV21-1 is described as a pseudogene. There are 14 residues in the CDR3. The DNA of the CDR3 is TGTGCCAGTAAAGGGGTTCGAGGTAATGAAAAACTGTTTTTT. The encoded protein is CASKGVRGNEKLFF.

This clonotype turned up a few times. V usage is TRBV10-3 and J usage is TRBJ2-3, with a possible D match to TRBD2 (5 bases). CDR1 is ENHRY, CDR2 SYGVKD, per germline. The CDR3 sequence is 15 residues long. The V end was cut by 4 bases, the J end by 2 bases, with 13 bases between. CDR3 loop: CAISAGREATDTQYF. Here the CDR3 DNA reads TGTGCCATCAGTGCAGGCCGGGAAGCCACAGATACGCAGTATTTT.

The rearrangement links TRBV7-2 to TRBJ2-1; D uncertain. Trimming shortened V by 5 bases and J by 9 bases, and 11 bases separated the two germline ends. The germline CDR1 and CDR2 sequences are SGHTA and FQGNSA. The CDR3 is made up of 12 amino acids. The CDR3 sequence: CASSGYIGEQFF. The CDR3 nucleotides are TGTGCCAGCAGCGGCTACATCGGTGAGCAGTTCTTC.

The chain is built from TRBV28 and TRBJ1-2, with D maybe TRBD1 (5 bases). Germline-derived CDR1 and CDR2 are MDHEN and SYDVKM. Trimming removed 0 bases from V and 5 bases from J, with 7 bases in between. The CDR3 has 13 residues. The CDR3 DNA reads as TGTGCCAGCAGTTTATGGCGACAGTATGGCTACACCTTC. It yields the protein CASSLWRQYGYTF.

The V call is TRBV20-1, the J call TRBJ1-2; D remains ambiguous. This CDR3 is built from 12 residues. CDR1 and CDR2 from the germline V gene are DFQATT and SNEGSKA (reference sequence). Between the trimmed V and J ends, which lost 0 bases and 4 bases, there was a span of 6 bases. The CDR3 reads CSARDTFYGYTF. The CDR3 DNA reads as TGCAGTGCTAGAGATACATTCTATGGCTACACCTTC.

This clonotype was seen more than once but under ten times. The chain recombines TRBV20-1 with TRBJ2-1; possibly TRBD1 or TRBD2 for D (5 bases each). The germline CDR1 and CDR2 sequences are DFQATT and SNEGSKA (reference sequence). Trimming took 3 bases from V and 3 from J, leaving 27 bases between them. CDR3 length: 19 amino acids. CDR3 coding DNA: TGCAGTGCTAGGTTAATTGAGTTGGGACCTAAGGAAATCTACAATGAGCAGTTCTTC. It translates to CSARLIELGPKEIYNEQFF.

Of note for this clonotype: Mismatch with germline at one junction end may stem from a read error. This chain joins TRBV15 and TRBJ2-1; either TRBD1 or TRBD2 may fit D (5 bases each). Per the germline V gene, CDR1 is LNHNV and CDR2 is YYDKDF (reference sequence). This CDR3 is built from 14 residues. The CDR3 DNA follows: TGTACCACCAGCACGACCGGGGCCGGCGATGAGCAGTTCTTC. It is translated as CTTSTTGAGDEQFF.

As for this clonotype: As the CDR3 is not closed by the conserved phenylalanine or tryptophan, this likely results from a read error. The DNA is left out, because the CDR3 cannot be placed on it with certainty; the CDR3 is given as TCRdb lists it. The V gene is TRBV7-3, the J gene TRBJ1-6. The CDR3 adds up to 15 amino acids, both ends counted. Germline V gene sequence: CDR1 SGHTA, CDR2 FQGTGA. The CDR3: CASSLNGPAGGYGHL.

The chain carries TRBV6-5 and TRBJ2-7, with D possibly called TRBD1 or TRBD2 (5 bases each). The CDR3 totals 17 residues. The V end was cut by 4 bases, the J end by 1 base, with 20 bases between. CDR1 and CDR2 from the germline V gene are MNHEY and SVGAGI. In DNA, the CDR3 is TGTGCCAGCAGTTCCCTAATGAGTCAGGGAGAATCCTACGAGCAGTACTTC. Translated: CASSSLMSQGESYEQYF.

On this clonotype itself: A read error may account for a junction end that differs from germline. V usage is TRBV12-3 or TRBV12-4 and J usage is TRBJ2-7, with 8 positions matching TRBD2. This CDR3 contains 14 residues. The CDR3 loop is CASSLREGFYAQYF. The CDR3 region has the DNA TGTGCCAGCAGTTTACGGGAGGGTTTCTACGCGCAGTACTTC.

This clonotype came up a few times. This chain links TRBV7-9 with TRBJ1-6, with D uncertain. The CDR3 has 15 amino acids. Germline V gene lookup returns CDR1 SEHNR and CDR2 FQNEAQ (reference sequence). V lost 5 bases and J lost 5, with 13 bases in between. Here the CDR3 reads CASSSGWGNNSPLHF. CDR3 bases: TGTGCCAGCAGCAGCGGCTGGGGAAATAATTCACCCCTCCACTTT.